A selection of T cell receptor beta chains follows, all from one sample in a study of cytomegalovirus exposure and HLA in healthy donors. Some clones are missing from TCRdb's copy, which holds only in-frame ones; the method was immunoSEQ multiplex PCR. The data contain around 64,000 clones, 75% to 85% of them singletons. The specimen was PBMCs. The receptors shown here come from a young man in good health and CMV-seropositive. CDR3s include the opening cysteine and the closing phenylalanine or tryptophan. D genes are given only for firm matches. Clone size, where shown, is once, few, many, or a class for clones that have expanded.

V: TRBV30
D: .
J: TRBJ1-3
size: .
DNA: TGTGCCTTAGACAAAGGGGGCTCTGGAAACACCATATATTTT
CDR3: CALDKGGSGNTIYF

V: TRBV30
D: TRBD1
J: TRBJ2-7
size: once
DNA: TGTGCCTGGAGTTCCGGGACAGGGGGCCCCTACGAGCAGTACTTC
CDR3: CAWSSGTGGPYEQYF

V: TRBV7-6
D: TRBD1
J: TRBJ1-3
size: .
DNA: TGTGCCAGCAGCTACGGGACAGTTATGAACACCATATATTTT
CDR3: CASSYGTVMNTIYF

V: TRBV30
D: .
J: TRBJ1-1
size: .
DNA: TGTGCCTGGAGTCCAAATACTGCTGAAGCTTTCTTT
CDR3: CAWSPNTAEAFF

V: TRBV5-3
D: .
J: TRBJ2-2
size: .
DNA: TGTGTCAGAATCCCGGGGGAGCTGTTTTTT
CDR3: CVRIPGELFF

V: TRBV5-1
D: .
J: TRBJ2-5
size: .
DNA: TGCGCCAGCAGCTTCGGGAGAGTAGAGACCCAGTACTTC
CDR3: CASSFGRVETQYF

V: TRBV27
D: TRBD2
J: TRBJ2-3
size: .
DNA: TGTGCCAGCAGTCTACCTAGCGGAGATACGCAGTATTTT
CDR3: CASSLPSGDTQYF

V: TRBV10-2
D: .
J: TRBJ1-1
size: .
DNA: TGCGCCAGCAGTGAATCAGGGCGGAACACTGAAGCTTTCTTT
CDR3: CASSESGRNTEAFF

V: TRBV7-7
D: TRBD1
J: TRBJ1-2
size: few
DNA: TGTGCTAGCAGCTTAAGGGGACAGGATTCCCCTAACTATGGCTACACCTTC
CDR3: CASSLRGQDSPNYGYTF

V: TRBV19
D: .
J: TRBJ1-5
size: .
DNA: TGTGCCAGTAGTATCTGGACAGCTAATCAGCCCCAGCATTTT
CDR3: CASSIWTANQPQHF

V: TRBV5-8
D: TRBD1
J: TRBJ2-7
size: .
DNA: TGTGCCAGCAGCTTGGGCGGACAGGGAAGTTACTTC
CDR3: CASSLGGQGSYF

V: TRBV6-6
D: .
J: TRBJ2-7
size: .
DNA: TGTGCCAGCAGTCAGACCTACGAGCAGTACTTC
CDR3: CASSQTYEQYF

V: TRBV29-1
D: .
J: TRBJ2-5
size: .
DNA: TGCAGCGTTGATGGGACAAGCCGAGAGACCCAGTACTTC
CDR3: CSVDGTSRETQYF

V: TRBV25-1
D: .
J: TRBJ2-1
size: .
DNA: TGTGCCAGCGCCGGGGGACCGTACAATGAGCAGTTCTTC
CDR3: CASAGGPYNEQFF

V: TRBV7-2
D: .
J: TRBJ1-1
size: .
DNA: TGTGCCAGCAGCTTACTAGCCCCCGCGATGAACACTGAAGCTTTCTTT
CDR3: CASSLLAPAMNTEAFF

V: TRBV29-1
D: TRBD1
J: TRBJ2-3
size: .
DNA: TGCAGCGTCCAGTCCTCTCTGGACAGGGGCACAGATACGCAGTATTTT
CDR3: CSVQSSLDRGTDTQYF

V: TRBV5-4
D: .
J: TRBJ1-1
size: .
DNA: TGTGCCAGCAGCCAATTGGAACTAAACACTGAAGCTTTCTTT
CDR3: CASSQLELNTEAFF

V: TRBV6-5
D: TRBD1
J: TRBJ1-2
size: .
DNA: TGTGCCAGCAGTTACACGGACAGGGGGTATGGCTACACCTTC
CDR3: CASSYTDRGYGYTF

V: TRBV4-1
D: .
J: TRBJ1-5
size: .
DNA: TGCGCCAGCAGCCAAGTGGGGGGGAGCAATCAGCCCCAGCATTTT
CDR3: CASSQVGGSNQPQHF

V: TRBV7-2
D: .
J: TRBJ2-1
size: .
DNA: TGTGCCAGCAGCTTAGCCGAGAATGAGCAGTTCTTC
CDR3: CASSLAENEQFF

V: TRBV7-9
D: TRBD1
J: TRBJ2-2
size: .
DNA: TGTGCCAGCAGCTTAAGCCCGGACAGGGCGACCGGGGAGCTGTTTTTT
CDR3: CASSLSPDRATGELFF

V: TRBV30
D: TRBD2
J: TRBJ2-7
size: once
DNA: TGTGCCTGGAGTGTTTCTAGCGGGGGTCAGTACTTC
CDR3: CAWSVSSGGQYF

V: TRBV11-2
D: .
J: TRBJ2-3
size: .
DNA: TGTGCCAGCAGCTTAGGCAGGAGCACAGATACGCAGTATTTT
CDR3: CASSLGRSTDTQYF

V: TRBV6-5
D: .
J: TRBJ2-7
size: .
DNA: TGTGCCAGCAGTATTACCAGCTCCTACGAGCAGTACTTC
CDR3: CASSITSSYEQYF

V: TRBV30
D: TRBD2
J: TRBJ2-5
size: few
DNA: TGTGCCTGGAGTCTAAACGGGGGGACGGAGACCCAGTACTTC
CDR3: CAWSLNGGTETQYF

V: TRBV2
D: .
J: TRBJ1-1
size: .
DNA: TGTGCCAGCAGTGGGACAGATCTTAACACTGAAGCTTTCTTT
CDR3: CASSGTDLNTEAFF

V: TRBV7-9
D: TRBD1
J: TRBJ2-1
size: .
DNA: TGTGCCAGCAGCTTAGGAGTGGGCAGGGGGCTTTCATTTTTCTTC
CDR3: CASSLGVGRGLSFFF

V: TRBV6-5
D: .
J: TRBJ2-2
size: .
DNA: TGTGCCAGCAGTTACTCGACAAAAGCCGGGGAGCTGTTTTTT
CDR3: CASSYSTKAGELFF

V: TRBV6-1
D: TRBD2
J: TRBJ2-7
size: .
DNA: TGTGCCAGCAGTGGATACTGGACTAGCGGGAGGAGCGGCTCTTTCGAGCAGTACTTC
CDR3: CASSGYWTSGRSGSFEQYF

V: TRBV28
D: .
J: TRBJ1-4
size: .
DNA: TGTGCCAGCCACGGTGACGGCGGAGGTTGGGCTAATGAAAAACTGTTTTTT
CDR3: CASHGDGGGWANEKLFF

V: TRBV29-1
D: TRBD1
J: TRBJ2-2
size: .
DNA: TGCAGCGTGGACAGGGCGAACACCGGGGAGCTGTTTTTT
CDR3: CSVDRANTGELFF

V: TRBV7-9
D: .
J: TRBJ1-4
size: .
DNA: TGTGCCAGCAGCTCAACCACGAGCGGCCTAAGGGAGAAACTGTTTTTT
CDR3: CASSSTTSGLREKLFF

V: TRBV6-1
D: .
J: TRBJ1-4
size: few
DNA: TGTGCCAGCAGTGAGGGGGGAGGGGATGAAAAACTGTTTTTT
CDR3: CASSEGGGDEKLFF

V: TRBV2
D: TRBD1
J: TRBJ1-4
size: .
DNA: TGTGCCAGCGGCTCGTGGCAGGGGGCGGAAAAACTGTTTTTT
CDR3: CASGSWQGAEKLFF

V: TRBV6-4
D: TRBD1
J: TRBJ2-3
size: few
DNA: TGTGCCAGCAGTGACGGGGACAGTAGCACAGATACGCAGTATTTT
CDR3: CASSDGDSSTDTQYF

V: TRBV19
D: .
J: TRBJ1-1
size: .
DNA: TGTGCCAGTAGTATCACAGAACAGAACACTGAAGCTTTCTTT
CDR3: CASSITEQNTEAFF

V: TRBV11-2
D: .
J: TRBJ1-1
size: .
DNA: TGTGCCAGCAGCTTACGGGGTGAAGCTTTCTTT
CDR3: CASSLRGEAFF

V: TRBV16
D: .
J: TRBJ2-7
size: .
DNA: TGTGCCAGCAGCCCCTCCGGCTACGAGCAGTACTTC
CDR3: CASSPSGYEQYF

V: TRBV6-1
D: TRBD1
J: TRBJ1-5
size: .
DNA: TGTGCCAGCAGTGAAAATGAAGGGGGCGGCAATCAGCCCCAGCATTTT
CDR3: CASSENEGGGNQPQHF

V: TRBV10-1
D: TRBD2
J: TRBJ2-3
size: .
DNA: TGCGCCAGCAGGCCGAGCGGGAGCCCCACAGATACGCAGTATTTT
CDR3: CASRPSGSPTDTQYF

V: TRBV4-1
D: TRBD1
J: TRBJ2-5
size: .
DNA: TGCGCCAGCAGCCTCCGGGACAGGGGCGAAGAGACCCAGTACTTC
CDR3: CASSLRDRGEETQYF

V: TRBV5-4
D: TRBD1
J: TRBJ1-2
size: .
DNA: TGTGCCAGCAACCAAGGCCAAACAGGGGGCGAGCACTATGGCTACACCTTC
CDR3: CASNQGQTGGEHYGYTF

V: TRBV28
D: .
J: TRBJ1-4
size: .
DNA: TGTGCCAGCAGTCAGGGGAGCGTCAATGAAAAACTGTTTTTT
CDR3: CASSQGSVNEKLFF

V: TRBV6-4
D: .
J: TRBJ1-2
size: .
DNA: TGTGCCAGCAGTGACTCGAACTATGGGTATGGCTACACCTTC
CDR3: CASSDSNYGYGYTF

V: TRBV5-4
D: .
J: TRBJ1-1
size: .
DNA: TGTGCCAGCAGCTTGGCGCGGGGGGGATGGAACACTGAAGCTTTCTTT
CDR3: CASSLARGGWNTEAFF